The 27 T cell receptor beta chains listed next were all sequenced from one sample in a study of shared clonotypes between healthy human individuals. Clones were read by immunoSEQ multiplex PCR, and TCRdb kept only the in-frame ones, dropping some. The sample has some 1,600,000 clones, approximately 98% seen once. The material sequenced was naive CD4+ T cells sorted from blood. Noted subset: CD45RA+ positively selected. The receptors shown here come from a young man in good health.

The chain has TRBV29-1 and TRBJ2-5; D is unclear. This CDR3 region has 12 residues. CDR1 and CDR2 from the germline V gene are SQVTM and ANQGSEA. V lost 7 bases and J 5 bases, leaving 14 bases between the germline ends. The CDR3 reads CSAFVGEETQYF. CDR3 coding DNA: TGCAGCGCCTTTGTGGGCGAGGAGACCCAGTACTTC.

The chain is built from TRBV5-1 and TRBJ2-7; 8 bases match TRBD2. J gave up 6 bases and V 3 bases, and 14 bases lay outside the gene matches. The germline V gene has CDR1 SGHRS and CDR2 YFSETQ. The CDR3 contains 16 residues. The CDR3 is CASSWGPGLDNPEQYF. The CDR3 bases are TGCGCCAGCAGCTGGGGCCCGGGACTAGATAACCCCGAGCAGTACTTC. The full variable domain, rest sourced from reference TRBV5-1 and TRBJ2-7, is KAGVTQTPRYLIKTRGQQVTLSCSPISGHRSVSWYQQTPGQGLQFLFEYFSETQRNKGNFPGRFSGRQFSNSRSEMNVSTLELGDSALYLCASSWGPGLDNPEQYFGPGTRLTVT.

This rearrangement joins TRBV18 to TRBJ1-1, with a weak D call TRBD1 (6 bases). V lost 1 base, J lost 5 bases, and 17 bases lay in between. The CDR3 length is 16 residues. Looked up from germline, CDR1 is KGHSH and CDR2 is LQKENI. This CDR3 reads CASSPLRQGLETEAFF. In nucleotides, the CDR3 is TGTGCCAGCTCACCACTGAGGCAGGGGCTAGAAACTGAAGCTTTCTTT.

This clone was found once. The gene calls are TRBV5-1 and TRBJ1-5; 9 bases match TRBD1. This CDR3 contains 14 residues. V lost 4 bases to trimming and J lost 6 bases; unmatched junction nucleotides: 5. Germline CDR1 SGHRS, CDR2 YFSETQ. This CDR3 reads CASSRDRVTQPQHF. The CDR3 DNA is TGCGCCAGCAGCAGGGACAGGGTGACTCAGCCCCAGCATTTT.

J is TRBJ1-5 and V is TRBV5-6; TRBD1 might be the D (6 bases). Looked up from germline, CDR1 is SGHDT and CDR2 is YYEEEE. There are 15 residues in the CDR3. V was clipped by 3 bases and J by 1 base, with 11 bases between them. CDR3 protein: CASSYSGVSNQPQHF. The DNA for the CDR3 is TGTGCCAGCAGCTACTCAGGGGTGAGCAATCAGCCCCAGCATTTT.

The rearrangement joins TRBV9 to TRBJ2-7; the match to TRBD2 covers 13 bases. Germline-derived CDR1 and CDR2 are SGDLS and YYNGEE. V gave up 0 bases and J gave up 4 bases; unmatched junction bases: 13. The length of the CDR3 is 19 residues. CDR3 sequence (DNA): TGTGCCAGCAGCGTAGCCCGGACTAGCGGGAGAATGAAACCATACGAGCAGTACTTC. Translated: CASSVARTSGRMKPYEQYF.

The chain combines TRBV28 with TRBJ2-1; possibly TRBD2 for D (5 bases). Trimming left V 8 bases short and J 6 bases short, with 11 bases between. Germline loops: CDR1 MDHEN, CDR2 SYDVKM. The CDR3 sequence is 12 residues long. The CDR3 spells CASGLFANEQFF. DNA of the CDR3: TGTGCCAGCGGACTGTTCGCCAATGAGCAGTTCTTC.

V usage is TRBV18 and J usage is TRBJ2-3, with a weak D call TRBD2 (6 bases). The CDR3 length is 15 residues. V was pared by 4 bases and J by 0 bases, with 11 bases between. Germline loops: CDR1 KGHSH, CDR2 LQKENI. CDR3 sequence: CASSRPGTSTDTQYF. In DNA form, the CDR3 reads TGTGCCAGCTCACGACCCGGGACTAGCACAGATACGCAGTATTTT.

In regard to this clone: Other DNA sequences within the sample encode an identical CDR3. The V gene is TRBV20-1, the J gene TRBJ2-7; D not resolved. Trimming stripped 3 bases from V and 3 bases from J, with 0 bases between. Germline values: CDR1 DFQATT, CDR2 SNEGSKA (reference sequence). The CDR3 covers 9 residues. CDR3 nucleotide sequence: TGCAGTGCTAGCTACGAGCAGTACTTC. This encodes CSASYEQYF.

The V call is TRBV7-3, the J call TRBJ2-1; 8 bases agree with TRBD1. The CDR3 runs to 15 residues. Germline assignment: CDR1 SGHTA and CDR2 FQGTGA. Germline trimming cut 5 bases from V and 0 bases from J; bases unmatched to any gene: 3. CDR3 region: CASSTDRGSYNEQFF. In nucleotides, the CDR3 is TGTGCCAGCAGCACTGACAGGGGCTCCTACAATGAGCAGTTCTTC.

J is TRBJ2-2 and V is TRBV9; D is perhaps TRBD1 (6 bases). Germline lookup yields CDR1 SGDLS and CDR2 YYNGEE. With 2 bases removed from V and 3 bases from J, the gap between germline ends came to 14 bases. The CDR3 is 16 amino acids. The CDR3 sequence is CASSVTTGVDTGELFF. The CDR3 DNA reads TGTGCCAGCAGCGTCACGACAGGAGTCGACACCGGGGAGCTGTTTTTT.

The chain uses TRBV19 and TRBJ2-7; D tentatively reads TRBD1 or TRBD2 (7 bases each). The V end lost 5 bases, the J end lost 1 base, and 18 bases lay between the germline ends. Germline V gives CDR1 LNHDA, CDR2 SQIVND (reference sequence). There are 16 residues in the CDR3. CDR3 nucleotide sequence: TGTGCCAGTAGTGCTCAGGGGGGGGCCTCTTCCTACGAGCAGTACTTC. This translates into CASSAQGGASSYEQYF.

The J gene is TRBJ2-2, the V gene TRBV19; 10 bases are a match to TRBD2. J was trimmed by 6 bases and V by 3 bases; bases with no gene match: 4. Germline V gene sequence: CDR1 LNHDA, CDR2 SQIVND (reference sequence). The length of the CDR3 is 15 residues. CDR3 nucleotide sequence: TGTGCCAGTAGTATCCTAGCGGGAGTCCCCGGGGAGCTGTTTTTT. Translation gives CASSILAGVPGELFF.

The CDR3 coding sequence is TGTGCCACCTCCCGGACAGCCCGCTACGAGCAGTACTTC. Protein product: CATSRTARYEQYF. This chain links TRBV6-1 with TRBJ2-7, with D tentatively TRBD1 (6 bases). V dropped 10 bases and J dropped 3 bases, with 16 bases sitting between them. The CDR3 runs to 13 residues. Germline V gene sequence: CDR1 MNHNS, CDR2 SASEGT.

This sequence joins TRBV5-1 and TRBJ1-1; D might be TRBD1 (5 bases). V lost 5 bases, J lost 0 bases, and 17 bases lay in between. This CDR3 has 16 amino acids. The germline V gene encodes CDR1 SGHRS and CDR2 YFSETQ. CDR3 amino acids: CASSSGLTGLNTEAFF. Written as DNA, the CDR3 is TGCGCCAGCAGTTCGGGATTAACAGGCCTGAACACTGAAGCTTTCTTT.

The J gene is TRBJ2-1, the V gene TRBV5-1, with D maybe TRBD1 (6 bases). CDR1 and CDR2 (germline): SGHRS, YFSETQ. CDR3 length: 14 amino acids. With 0 bases removed from V and 5 bases from J, the gap between germline ends came to 9 bases. The CDR3 sequence is CASSLDRVNNEQFF. In DNA, the CDR3 is TGCGCCAGCAGCTTGGACAGGGTCAACAATGAGCAGTTCTTC. The full variable domain, its missing parts supplied by reference TRBV5-1 and TRBJ2-1, is KAGVTQTPRYLIKTRGQQVTLSCSPISGHRSVSWYQQTPGQGLQFLFEYFSETQRNKGNFPGRFSGRQFSNSRSEMNVSTLELGDSALYLCASSLDRVNNEQFFGPGTRLTVL.

This clone was picked up one time. This rearrangement joins TRBV2 to TRBJ1-1; 7 positions agree with TRBD1. V was pared by 3 bases and J by 5 bases, with 9 bases of the junction left unmatched. Germline loops: CDR1 SNHLY, CDR2 FYNNEI. The CDR3 has 15 residues. CDR3: CASSDRGKRTTEAFF. CDR3 in DNA: TGTGCCAGCAGTGACAGGGGGAAGAGGACGACTGAAGCTTTCTTT.

The rearrangement links TRBV6-1 to TRBJ2-1; 10 positions match TRBD1. Germline lookup yields CDR1 MNHNS and CDR2 SASEGT. The CDR3 sequence is 14 residues long. V dropped 9 bases and J dropped 8; count of bases not matched to a gene: 10. The CDR3 DNA reads TGTGCCAGTGGAGGGGACAGGGGTATCGATGAGCAGTTCTTC. As protein: CASGGDRGIDEQFF.

This chain connects TRBV7-3 to TRBJ2-2; D is unresolved. V was trimmed by 0 bases and J by 13 bases, leaving 12 bases between them. The CDR3 runs 13 residues. Germline values: CDR1 SGHTA, CDR2 FQGTGA. CDR3 bases: TGTGCCAGCAGCTTAACTAGTCAGGTTAGGCTGTTTTTT. Translated, it gives CASSLTSQVRLFF.

The rearrangement joins TRBV9 to TRBJ1-2, with 8 bases fitting TRBD1. This CDR3 comprises 14 residues. Trimming at V came to 0 bases and at J to 8 bases, leaving 6 bases not matched to a gene. The V gene's germline CDR1 is SGDLS and CDR2 YYNGEE. The CDR3 reads CASSVGPGGSGYTF. In DNA form, the CDR3 reads TGTGCCAGCAGCGTAGGGCCAGGGGGCTCCGGCTACACCTTC. Based on the CDR3 plus reference TRBV9 and TRBJ1-2, the full variable domain is DSGVTQTPKHLITATGQRVTLRCSPRSGDLSVYWYQQSLDQGLQFLIQYYNGEERAKGNILERFSAQQFPDLHSELNLSSLELGDSALYFCASSVGPGGSGYTFGSGTRLTVV.

This chain uses TRBV30 with TRBJ2-7; 11 nucleotides agree with TRBD2. Germline V lookup: CDR1 GTSNPN, CDR2 SVGIG (reference sequence). The CDR3 is 17 amino acids. J gave up 1 base and V 3 bases, and 11 bases lay outside the gene matches. This CDR3 is CAWRSMFGTSGSYEQYF. CDR3 in DNA: TGTGCCTGGAGGAGTATGTTTGGGACTAGCGGATCCTACGAGCAGTACTTC.

V is TRBV30 and J is TRBJ2-5; D gene uncertain. The CDR3 covers 14 residues. V lost 8 bases, J lost 5 bases, and 21 bases lay in between. Germline V gene sequence: CDR1 GTSNPN, CDR2 SVGIG (reference sequence). The CDR3: CALSRTGYVETQYF. CDR3 nucleotides: TGTGCCCTCTCCCGCACCGGGTACGTGGAGACCCAGTACTTC.

The CDR3 bases are TGTGCCAGCTCAAGCGGACTAGCGGGTCCCACCGGGGAGCTGTTTTTT. The encoded protein is CASSSGLAGPTGELFF. The chain recombines TRBV18 with TRBJ2-2; TRBD2 matches 11 bases. This CDR3 region has 16 residues. Looked up from germline, CDR1 is KGHSH and CDR2 is LQKENI. Germline trimming cut 5 bases from V and 4 bases from J; bases unmatched to any gene: 6.

The chain uses TRBV5-5 and TRBJ2-6; no clear D gene. This CDR3 has 16 residues. CDR1 is SGHKS and CDR2 is YYEKEE in the germline V gene (reference sequence). V lost 2 bases to trimming and J lost 1 base, with 10 bases between them. CDR3 loop: CASSLPQQSGANVLTF. In DNA form, the CDR3 reads TGTGCCAGCAGCTTACCCCAACAGTCTGGGGCCAACGTCCTGACTTTC.

This clone was seen once. The chain joins TRBV28 to TRBJ2-7, with D uncertain. V was cut by 6 bases and J by 6 bases, with 9 bases left in between. This CDR3 is 11 amino acids long. Germline assignment: CDR1 MDHEN and CDR2 SYDVKM. In DNA, the CDR3 is TGTGCCAGCAGCCCCCTGGTCGAGCAGTACTTC. Protein sequence: CASSPLVEQYF.

V is TRBV18 and J is TRBJ2-3, with 13 nucleotides matching TRBD2. Unmatched junction bases numbered 12, after V lost 6 bases and J lost 6 bases. Per the germline V gene, CDR1 is KGHSH and CDR2 is LQKENI. The length of the CDR3 is 17 residues. The CDR3 coding sequence is TGTGCCAGCTCCCGCGCCACTAGCGGGAGGGCCGGGGATACGCAGTATTTT. Protein product: CASSRATSGRAGDTQYF.

The chain links TRBV11-2 to TRBJ2-4; D is ambiguous. This CDR3 contains 12 residues. Germline V CDR1 and CDR2: SGHAT, FQNNGV. V was clipped by 4 bases and J by 11 bases, with 12 bases between them. CDR3 loop: CASSSGSAVQYF. The CDR3 nucleotides read TGTGCCAGCAGCTCGGGCTCGGCTGTTCAGTACTTC.